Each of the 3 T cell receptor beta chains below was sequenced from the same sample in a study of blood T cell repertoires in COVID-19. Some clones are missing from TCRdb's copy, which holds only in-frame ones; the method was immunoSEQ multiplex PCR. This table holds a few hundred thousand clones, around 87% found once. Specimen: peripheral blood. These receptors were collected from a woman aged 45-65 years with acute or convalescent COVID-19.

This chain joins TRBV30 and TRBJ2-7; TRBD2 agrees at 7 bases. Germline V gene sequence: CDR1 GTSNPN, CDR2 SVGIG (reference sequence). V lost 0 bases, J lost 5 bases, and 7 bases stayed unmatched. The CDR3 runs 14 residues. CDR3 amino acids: CAWSVGAGRDEQYF. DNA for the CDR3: TGTGCCTGGAGTGTTGGGGCAGGGAGGGACGAGCAGTACTTC. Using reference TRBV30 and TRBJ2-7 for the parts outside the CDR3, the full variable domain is SQTIHQWPATLVQPVGSPLSLECTVEGTSNPNLYWYRQAAGRGLQLLFYSVGIGQISSEVPQNLSASRPQDRQFILSSKKLLLSDSGFYLCAWSVGAGRDEQYFGPGTRLTVT.

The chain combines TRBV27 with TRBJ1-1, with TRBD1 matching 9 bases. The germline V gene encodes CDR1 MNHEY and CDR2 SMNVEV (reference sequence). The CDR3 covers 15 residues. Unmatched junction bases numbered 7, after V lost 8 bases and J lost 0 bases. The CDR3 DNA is TGTGCCAGCGGGGATGGGACAGGGCTGAACACTGAAGCTTTCTTT. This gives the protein CASGDGTGLNTEAFF.

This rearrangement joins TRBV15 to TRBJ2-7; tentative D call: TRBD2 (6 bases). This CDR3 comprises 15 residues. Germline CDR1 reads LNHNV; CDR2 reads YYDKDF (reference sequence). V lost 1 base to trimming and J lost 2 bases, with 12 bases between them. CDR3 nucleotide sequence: TGTGCCACCAGCAGAGTAGGTAGCGGAACCTACGAGCAGTACTTC. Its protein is CATSRVGSGTYEQYF.